This is a list of T cell receptor beta chains from one sample in a study of graft-versus-host responses after intestinal transplantation. Their antigen targets remain unknown. Here immunoSEQ multiplex PCR was the method, and the copy in TCRdb shows in-frame clones only, minus some. The data hold 30,000 or so clones, with 70% to 85% observed a single time. Sequencing used unstimulated CD8+ T cells sorted from spleen or lymph node cells, obtained before intestinal transplant. The receptors stem from a human donor who received an intestinal transplant. Both conserved end residues are part of each CDR3. The order of the fields is V gene, J gene, clone size, D gene, CDR3 DNA, CDR3 protein. The D gene is left open where the match is weak. Expanded clones get a size class; other rows say once, few or many, or leave the size out.

TRBV15	TRBJ1-5	.	.	TGTGCCACCAGCAGAGACGGGGAGGGACAGCCCCAGCATTTT	CATSRDGEGQPQHF
TRBV28	TRBJ2-1	.	.	TGTGCCAGCAGTAGACGACTTGGAGCCTACAATGAGCAGTTCTTC	CASSRRLGAYNEQFF
TRBV18	TRBJ2-1	.	.	TGTGCCAGCTCCCCAGCGGCCAACAATGAGCAGTTCTTC	CASSPAANNEQFF
TRBV5-1	TRBJ2-7	.	TRBD1	TGCGCCAGCAGCTTCGTACAGGGGATGGGCGAGCAGTACTTC	CASSFVQGMGEQYF
TRBV9	TRBJ2-4	few	TRBD2	TGTGCCAGCAGCGTAGACCCCGGACTAGCGGGGAACATTCAGTACTTC	CASSVDPGLAGNIQYF
TRBV2	TRBJ2-5	.	TRBD2	TGTGCCAGCAGTGAAGGGACTAGCGGGAGTGAGACCCAGTACTTC	CASSEGTSGSETQYF
TRBV19	TRBJ2-2	once	TRBD2	TGTGCCAGTAGTATCCTAGCGGGAGGGACCGGGGAGCTGTTTTTT	CASSILAGGTGELFF
TRBV27	TRBJ2-5	.	.	TGTGCCAGCGGACCCGGACACACCTTGGAGACCCAGTACTTC	CASGPGHTLETQYF
TRBV27	TRBJ1-5	.	TRBD1	TGTGCCAGCAGTTTTGGACAGGGGAATCAGCCCCAGCATTTT	CASSFGQGNQPQHF
TRBV28	TRBJ2-2	.	TRBD2	TGTGCCAGCAGCCGCCTACTAGCGGCCCCCGGGGAGCTGTTTTTT	CASSRLLAAPGELFF
TRBV5-1	TRBJ2-1	.	TRBD1	TGCGCCAGCGACGAGACAGGGTCCACCTACAATGAGCAGTTCTTC	CASDETGSTYNEQFF
TRBV6-5	TRBJ2-3	once	TRBD2	TGTGCCAGCAGTCTGACTAGCGGCGCAGATACGCAGTATTTT	CASSLTSGADTQYF
TRBV5-1	TRBJ1-2	.	.	TGCGCCAGCAGCTTAGGGGGGGATGGCTACACCTTC	CASSLGGDGYTF
TRBV28	TRBJ2-6	.	.	TGTGCCAGCAGCCTAGGGGCAGCCTCTGGGGCCAACGTCCTGACTTTC	CASSLGAASGANVLTF
TRBV19	TRBJ1-1	.	.	TGTGCCAGTAGTCCTTCGAACACTGAAGCTTTCTTT	CASSPSNTEAFF
TRBV27	TRBJ2-7	.	TRBD2	TGTGCCAGCGCTTCGCCCGGGACTAGCATCCTCCACGAGCAGTACTTC	CASASPGTSILHEQYF
TRBV5-6	TRBJ1-6	once	TRBD1	TGTGCCAGCAGCTCCTCGTCATACAGGGGGGGGAATTCACCCCTCCACTTT	CASSSSSYRGGNSPLHF
TRBV18	TRBJ2-3	.	.	TGTGCCAGCTCACCAGGCGGGGCTGCAGATACGCAGTATTTT	CASSPGGAADTQYF
TRBV5-1	TRBJ1-2	once	TRBD1	TGCGCCAGCAGCCCCAAAGGGGGGGACAGGGACCGTTCTAACTATGGCTACACCTTC	CASSPKGGDRDRSNYGYTF
TRBV28	TRBJ1-1	.	.	TGTGCCATCGAGGGGGTGAACACTGAAGCTTTCTTT	CAIEGVNTEAFF
TRBV7-9	TRBJ2-2	.	TRBD2	TGTGCCAGCAGCACCGGGACTACAAACACCGGGGAGCTGTTTTTT	CASSTGTTNTGELFF
TRBV28	TRBJ2-1	.	TRBD1	TGTGCCAGCCGGGACAGCGAGTACAATGAGCAGTTCTTC	CASRDSEYNEQFF
TRBV4-2	TRBJ2-7	once	TRBD1	TGTGCCAGCAGAGAGACAGGGGGATCCTACGAGCAGTACTTC	CASRETGGSYEQYF
TRBV28	TRBJ2-7	.	TRBD2	TGTGCCAGCAGCCCACGAACTAGCGGGCCCTCCTACGAGCAGTACTTC	CASSPRTSGPSYEQYF
TRBV2	TRBJ1-2	.	.	TGTGCCAGCAGTGTCCCATCCGGCTATGGCTACACCTTC	CASSVPSGYGYTF
TRBV5-1	TRBJ2-7	.	TRBD1	TGCGCCAGCAGCATGACAGGGCTCAGCTCCTACGAGCAGTACTTC	CASSMTGLSSYEQYF
TRBV14	TRBJ2-2	.	TRBD2	TGTGCCAGCAGCCAAGCCGAGGTGATCAGCGGGAGGGCCGGCGGGGAGCTGTTTTTT	CASSQAEVISGRAGGELFF
TRBV6-9	TRBJ2-1	.	.	TGTGCCAGCAGTTACTCTACGCTTGAGCAGTTCTTC	CASSYSTLEQFF
TRBV5-1	TRBJ2-7	.	.	TGCGCCAGCAGCTTGATCTACGGGAGAACCCCCTACGAGCAGTACTTC	CASSLIYGRTPYEQYF
TRBV28	TRBJ2-7	.	TRBD1	TGTGCCAGCAGTTTACCCGGGACAGGGAGCTCCTACGAGCAGTACTTC	CASSLPGTGSSYEQYF
TRBV2	TRBJ1-2	.	.	TGTGCCAGCGGACCAGGGATACAGGGCAACTATGGCTACACCTTC	CASGPGIQGNYGYTF
TRBV28	TRBJ2-1	.	.	TGTGCCAGCAGCCGGGACCGGGGGTACAATGAGCAGTTCTTC	CASSRDRGYNEQFF
TRBV6-5	TRBJ1-2	.	.	TGTGCCAGCAGTTACTCCGGCAGGGGCGGCGGCTACACCTTC	CASSYSGRGGGYTF
TRBV7-8	TRBJ1-1	.	.	TGTGCCAGCCAGGCGGGGAAAATGAACACTGAAGCTTTCTTT	CASQAGKMNTEAFF
TRBV27	TRBJ1-1	.	.	TGTGCCAGCAGTTTATCCGCCCTGACACAGAACACTGAAGCTTTCTTT	CASSLSALTQNTEAFF
TRBV7-9	TRBJ1-5	once	TRBD1	TGTGCCAGCAGCTTCGACGGGACAGGGTTGGATTTT	CASSFDGTGLDF
TRBV4-2	TRBJ2-5	.	TRBD2	TGTGCCAGCAGCCAAGAATCGGGGGGAGAGACCCAGTACTTC	CASSQESGGETQYF
TRBV27	TRBJ2-3	once	TRBD2	TGTGCCAGCAGGAAGCGGGGAGCAGATACGCAGTATTTT	CASRKRGADTQYF
TRBV5-4	TRBJ2-1	.	.	TGTGCCAGCAGCTGGGGGCGGGATGAGCAGTTCTTC	CASSWGRDEQFF
TRBV19	TRBJ2-1	.	.	TGTGCCAGTAGTATATTGGGGAGCTCCTACAATGAGCAGTTCTTC	CASSILGSSYNEQFF
TRBV7-9	TRBJ2-1	.	TRBD2	TGTGCCAGCGGGTGGGGGACTAGCGGGAGGGAAGTGCGGGAGCAGTTCTTC	CASGWGTSGREVREQFF
TRBV19	TRBJ1-1	few	.	TGTGCCAGTAGTATCAAAGGGCATTTGACCCTGGGGGCTCTGGGCACTGAAGCTTTCTTT	CASSIKGHLTLGALGTEAFF
TRBV10-3	TRBJ1-5	.	.	TGTGCCATCAGTGAGGGAGGGGCCTCTCAGCCCCAGCATTTT	CAISEGGASQPQHF
TRBV6-6	TRBJ2-7	.	TRBD2	TGTGCCAGCAGAACTAGCGGCCTGTACGAGCAGTACTTC	CASRTSGLYEQYF
TRBV5-3	TRBJ1-3	few	TRBD1	TGTGCCAGAAGCTTGGCCCCGGACAGGTCGGGGGGAAACACCATATATTTT	CARSLAPDRSGGNTIYF
TRBV21-1	TRBJ2-7	.	.	TGTGCCAGCAGCAAGGGACATCCGATTGGGTACTTC	CASSKGHPIGYF
TRBV13	TRBJ2-4	.	TRBD2	TGTGCCAGCAGCCATTTACGGGAGGAGAAAGCCAAAAACATTCAGTACTTC	CASSHLREEKAKNIQYF
TRBV6-9	TRBJ2-5	.	.	TGTGCCAGCAGTTATCCCGCCTCTGCGGAGACCCAGTACTTC	CASSYPASAETQYF
TRBV9	TRBJ2-3	once	.	TGTGCCAGCAGCGTAACTAGCACAGATACGCAGTATTTT	CASSVTSTDTQYF
TRBV4-1	TRBJ2-5	once	.	TGCGCCAGCAGCCAAGGACTGGGAGAGACCCAGTACTTC	CASSQGLGETQYF
TRBV28	TRBJ2-1	.	TRBD2	TGTGCCAGCAGTTCCCGACTAAGCGGGGTAAAACACAATGAGCAGTTCTTC	CASSSRLSGVKHNEQFF